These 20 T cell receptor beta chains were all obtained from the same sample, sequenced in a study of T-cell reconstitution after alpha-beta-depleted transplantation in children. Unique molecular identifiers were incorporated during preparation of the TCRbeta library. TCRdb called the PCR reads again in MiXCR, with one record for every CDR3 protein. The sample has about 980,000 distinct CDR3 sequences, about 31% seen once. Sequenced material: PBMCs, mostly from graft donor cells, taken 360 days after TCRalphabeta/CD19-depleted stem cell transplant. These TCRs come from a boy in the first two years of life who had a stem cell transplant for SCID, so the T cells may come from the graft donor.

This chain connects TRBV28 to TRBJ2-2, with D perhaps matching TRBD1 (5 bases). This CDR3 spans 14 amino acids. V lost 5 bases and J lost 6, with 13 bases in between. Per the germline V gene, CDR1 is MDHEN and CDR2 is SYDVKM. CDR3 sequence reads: CASSPPVRAGELFF. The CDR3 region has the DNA TGTGCCAGCAGTCCCCCAGTCAGGGCCGGGGAGCTGTTTTTT.

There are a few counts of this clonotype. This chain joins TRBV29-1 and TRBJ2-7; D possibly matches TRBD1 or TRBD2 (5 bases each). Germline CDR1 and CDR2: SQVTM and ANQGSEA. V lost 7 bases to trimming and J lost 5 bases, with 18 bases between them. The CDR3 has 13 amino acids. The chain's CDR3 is CSASWQGADEQYF. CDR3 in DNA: TGCAGCGCCTCCTGGCAGGGAGCGGACGAGCAGTACTTC.

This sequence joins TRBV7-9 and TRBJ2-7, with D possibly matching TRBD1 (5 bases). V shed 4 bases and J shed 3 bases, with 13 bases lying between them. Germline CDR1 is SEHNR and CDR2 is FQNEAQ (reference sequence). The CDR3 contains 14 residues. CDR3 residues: CASSSVGQIYEQYF. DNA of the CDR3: TGTGCCAGCAGCTCAGTGGGGCAGATCTACGAGCAGTACTTC.

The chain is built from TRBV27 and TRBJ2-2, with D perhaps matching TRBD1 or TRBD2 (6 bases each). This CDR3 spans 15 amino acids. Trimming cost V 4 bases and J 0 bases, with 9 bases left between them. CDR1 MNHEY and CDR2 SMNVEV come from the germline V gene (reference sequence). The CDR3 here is CASSWGASNTGELFF. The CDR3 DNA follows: TGTGCCAGCAGTTGGGGGGCCTCGAACACCGGGGAGCTGTTTTTT.

CDR3 nucleotides: TGTGCCAGCAAGGGCCCCCCCGGGACTGGGGATACCGGGGAGCTGTTTTTT. It yields the protein CASKGPPGTGDTGELFF. This chain joins TRBV6-1 and TRBJ2-2; D is perhaps TRBD2 (6 bases). CDR1 and CDR2 from the germline V gene are MNHNS and SASEGT. Trimming shortened V by 7 bases and J by 5 bases, and 23 bases separated the two germline ends. The CDR3 has 17 amino acids.

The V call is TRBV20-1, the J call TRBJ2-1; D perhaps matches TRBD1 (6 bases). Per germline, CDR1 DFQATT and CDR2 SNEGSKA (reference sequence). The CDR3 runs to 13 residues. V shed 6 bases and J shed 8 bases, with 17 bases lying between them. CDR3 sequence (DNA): TGCAGTGCCCCTACGGGACATGAAGATGAGCAGTTCTTC. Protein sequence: CSAPTGHEDEQFF.

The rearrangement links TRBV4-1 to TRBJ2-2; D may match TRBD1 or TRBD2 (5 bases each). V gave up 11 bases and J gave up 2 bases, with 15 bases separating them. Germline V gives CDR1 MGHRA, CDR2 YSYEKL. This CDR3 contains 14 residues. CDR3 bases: TGCGCCGGTGGACGGGGCAGTAACACCGGGGAGCTGTTTTTT. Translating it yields CAGGRGSNTGELFF.

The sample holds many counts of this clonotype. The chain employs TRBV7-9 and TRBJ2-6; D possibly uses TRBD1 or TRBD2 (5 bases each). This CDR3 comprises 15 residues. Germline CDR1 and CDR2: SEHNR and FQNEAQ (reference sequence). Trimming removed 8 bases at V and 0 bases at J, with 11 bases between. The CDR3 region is CASLRGTSGANVLTF. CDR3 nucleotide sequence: TGTGCCAGCCTCCGAGGGACCTCTGGGGCCAACGTCCTGACTTTC.

CDR3 in DNA: TGTGCCAGCAGCCAAGATAGGGCTTCGGAAGGCTACACCTTC. Translating it yields CASSQDRASEGYTF. The chain couples TRBV4-2 to TRBJ1-2; D remains unclear. The CDR3 totals 14 residues. V lost 0 bases, J lost 8 bases, and 13 bases lay in between. Germline V lookup: CDR1 LGHNA, CDR2 YNFKEQ.

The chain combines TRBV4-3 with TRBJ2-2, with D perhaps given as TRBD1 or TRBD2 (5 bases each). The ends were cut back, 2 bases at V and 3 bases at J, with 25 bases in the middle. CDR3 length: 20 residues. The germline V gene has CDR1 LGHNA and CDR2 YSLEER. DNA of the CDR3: TGCGCCAGCAGCCAAATTTTGGGGCCTCTGTTACAGGAGGACACCGGGGAGCTGTTTTTT. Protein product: CASSQILGPLLQEDTGELFF.

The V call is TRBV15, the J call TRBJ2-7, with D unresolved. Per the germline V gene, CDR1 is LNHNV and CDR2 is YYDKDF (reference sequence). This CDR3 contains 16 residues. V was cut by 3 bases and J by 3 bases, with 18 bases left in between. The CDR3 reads CATSSLFPRTLYEQYF. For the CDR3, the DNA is TGTGCCACCAGCAGCTTATTCCCTAGAACTCTCTACGAGCAGTACTTC.

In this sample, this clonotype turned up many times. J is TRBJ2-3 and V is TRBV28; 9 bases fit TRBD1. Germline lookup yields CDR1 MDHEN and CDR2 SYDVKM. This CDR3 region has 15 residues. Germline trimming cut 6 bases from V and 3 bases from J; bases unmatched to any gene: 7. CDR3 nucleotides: TGTGCCAGCAGGAGACGGACAGGGGTGACAGATACGCAGTATTTT. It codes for CASRRRTGVTDTQYF.

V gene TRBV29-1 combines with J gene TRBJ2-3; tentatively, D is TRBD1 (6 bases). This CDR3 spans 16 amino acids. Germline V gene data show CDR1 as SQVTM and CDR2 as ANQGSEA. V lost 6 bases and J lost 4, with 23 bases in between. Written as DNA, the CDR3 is TGCAGCGTCGGAAGTACAGGGTCCCGGCCTCCAGATACGCAGTATTTT. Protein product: CSVGSTGSRPPDTQYF.

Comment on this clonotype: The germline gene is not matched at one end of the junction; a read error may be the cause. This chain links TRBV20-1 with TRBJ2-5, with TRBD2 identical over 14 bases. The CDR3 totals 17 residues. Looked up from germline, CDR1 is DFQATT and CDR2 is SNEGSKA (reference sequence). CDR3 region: CSARGGLAGAYQETQYF. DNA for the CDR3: TGCAGCGCTAGAGGGGGACTAGCGGGGGCATACCAAGAGACCCAGTACTTC.

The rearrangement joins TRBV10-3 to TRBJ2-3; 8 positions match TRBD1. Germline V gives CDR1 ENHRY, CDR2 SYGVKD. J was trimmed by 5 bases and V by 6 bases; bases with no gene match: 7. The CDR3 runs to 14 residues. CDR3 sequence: CAIRAGGPLDTQYF. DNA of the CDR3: TGTGCCATCAGGGCAGGGGGCCCTTTAGATACGCAGTATTTT.

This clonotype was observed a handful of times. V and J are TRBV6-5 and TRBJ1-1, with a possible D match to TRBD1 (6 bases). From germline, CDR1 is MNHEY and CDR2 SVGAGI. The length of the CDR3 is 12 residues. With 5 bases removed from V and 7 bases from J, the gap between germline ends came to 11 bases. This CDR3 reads CASSNRVGEAFF. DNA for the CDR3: TGTGCCAGCAGTAACAGGGTAGGTGAAGCTTTCTTT.

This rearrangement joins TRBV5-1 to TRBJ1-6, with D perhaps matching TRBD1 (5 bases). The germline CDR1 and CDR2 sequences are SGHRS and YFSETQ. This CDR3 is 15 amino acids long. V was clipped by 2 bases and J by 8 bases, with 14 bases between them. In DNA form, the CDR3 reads TGCGCCAGCAGCTTCACCGGCCAGGGCGATTCACCCCTCCACTTT. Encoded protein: CASSFTGQGDSPLHF.

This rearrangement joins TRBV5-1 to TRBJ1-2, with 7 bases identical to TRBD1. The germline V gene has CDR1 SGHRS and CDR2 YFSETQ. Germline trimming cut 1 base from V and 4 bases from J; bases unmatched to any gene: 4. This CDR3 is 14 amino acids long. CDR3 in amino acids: CASSLLGDSYGYTF. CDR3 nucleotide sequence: TGCGCCAGCAGCTTGCTTGGGGACAGCTATGGCTACACCTTC.

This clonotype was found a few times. The CDR3 DNA follows: TGCAGTGCTAGAGACTTCCTAGCGGGGGTAGTCAGTGAGCAGTTCTTC. Translating gives CSARDFLAGVVSEQFF. The chain uses TRBV20-1 and TRBJ2-1; the match to TRBD2 covers 10 bases. Germline CDR1 DFQATT, CDR2 SNEGSKA (reference sequence). Trimming removed 0 bases from V and 9 bases from J; junction bases left unmatched: 11. CDR3 length: 16 amino acids.

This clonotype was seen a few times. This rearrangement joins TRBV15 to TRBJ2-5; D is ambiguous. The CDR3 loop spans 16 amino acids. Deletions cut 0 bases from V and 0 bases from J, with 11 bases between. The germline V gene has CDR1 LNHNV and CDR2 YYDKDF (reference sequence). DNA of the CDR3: TGTGCCACCAGCAGAGATCCCCCGAAGTACCAAGAGACCCAGTACTTC. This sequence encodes CATSRDPPKYQETQYF.